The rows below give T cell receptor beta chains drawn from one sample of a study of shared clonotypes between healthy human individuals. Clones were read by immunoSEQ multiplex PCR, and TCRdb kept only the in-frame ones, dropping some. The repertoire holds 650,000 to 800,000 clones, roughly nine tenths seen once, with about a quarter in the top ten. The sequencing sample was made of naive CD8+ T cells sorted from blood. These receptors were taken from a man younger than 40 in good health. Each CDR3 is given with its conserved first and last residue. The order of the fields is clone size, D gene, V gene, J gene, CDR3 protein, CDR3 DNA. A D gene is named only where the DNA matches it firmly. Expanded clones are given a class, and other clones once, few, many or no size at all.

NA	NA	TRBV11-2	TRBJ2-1	CASSSQGGGYNEQFF	TGTGCCAGCAGCTCCCAAGGAGGGGGTTACAATGAGCAGTTCTTC
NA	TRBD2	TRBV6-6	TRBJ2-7	CASSYSGGTSSYEQYF	TGTGCCAGCAGTTACTCGGGAGGGACCTCCTCCTACGAGCAGTACTTC
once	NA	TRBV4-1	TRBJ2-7	CASSQDLSGTSYEQYF	TGCGCCAGCAGCCAAGATCTATCCGGGACCTCCTACGAGCAGTACTTC
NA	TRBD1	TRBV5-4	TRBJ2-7	CASSLGDRGREQYF	TGTGCCAGCAGCTTGGGGGACAGGGGTCGCGAGCAGTACTTC
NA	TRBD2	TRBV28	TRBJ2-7	CASSVRLAELSYEQYF	TGTGCCAGCAGCGTGAGACTAGCGGAACTCTCCTACGAGCAGTACTTC
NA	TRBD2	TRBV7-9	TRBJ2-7	CASSLVLAGVWYEQYF	TGTGCCAGCAGCTTAGTACTAGCGGGAGTCTGGTACGAGCAGTACTTC
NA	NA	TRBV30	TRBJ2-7	CAWRGGPYEQYF	TGTGCCTGGAGAGGGGGGCCCTACGAGCAGTACTTC
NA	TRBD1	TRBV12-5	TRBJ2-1	CASGFGGDRDYNEQFF	TGTGCTAGTGGTTTTGGTGGGGACAGGGACTACAATGAGCAGTTCTTC
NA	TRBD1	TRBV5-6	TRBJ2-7	CASSFIPGQGYEQYF	TGTGCCAGCAGCTTTATTCCGGGACAGGGCTACGAGCAGTACTTC
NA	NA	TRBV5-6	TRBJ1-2	CASSLEGREDYGYTF	TGTGCCAGCAGCTTGGAGGGTAGGGAGGACTATGGCTACACCTTC
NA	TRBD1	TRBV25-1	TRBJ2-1	CASRVRTGPLLTYNEQFF	TGTGCCAGCAGGGTCCGGACAGGTCCCCTCCTGACCTACAATGAGCAGTTCTTC
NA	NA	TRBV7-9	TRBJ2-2	CASSLGLAGQRELFF	TGTGCCAGCAGCTTAGGTCTGGCCGGGCAGCGGGAGCTGTTTTTT
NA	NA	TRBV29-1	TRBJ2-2	CSNQDANTGELFF	TGCAGCAACCAGGACGCGAACACCGGGGAGCTGTTTTTT
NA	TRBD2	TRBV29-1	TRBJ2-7	CSVDVSGRNSYEQYF	TGCAGCGTCGATGTTAGCGGGAGGAACTCCTACGAGCAGTACTTC
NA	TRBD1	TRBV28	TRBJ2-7	CASTIGTGRAYEQYF	TGTGCCAGCACTATTGGGACAGGGCGAGCCTACGAGCAGTACTTC
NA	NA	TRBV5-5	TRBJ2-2	CASSLDPPGELFF	TGTGCCAGCAGCTTGGACCCCCCCGGGGAGCTGTTTTTT
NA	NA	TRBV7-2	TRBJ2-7	CASSLAPYTYEQYF	TGTGCCAGCAGCTTAGCACCTTATACCTACGAGCAGTACTTC
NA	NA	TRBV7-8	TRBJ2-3	CASSLAPVAGDTQYF	TGTGCCAGCAGCTTAGCGCCAGTAGCTGGAGATACGCAGTATTTT
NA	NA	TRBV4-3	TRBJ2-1	CASSQGTEQFF	TGCGCCAGCAGCCAGGGGACCGAGCAGTTCTTC
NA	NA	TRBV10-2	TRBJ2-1	CASTGPYNEQFF	TGCGCCAGCACCGGACCCTACAATGAGCAGTTCTTC
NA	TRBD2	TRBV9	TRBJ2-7	CASSVGSGTYEQYF	TGTGCCAGCAGCGTAGGTAGCGGGACCTACGAGCAGTACTTC
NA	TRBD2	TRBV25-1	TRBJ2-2	CASQRSRTSDRIYGELFF	TGTGCCAGCCAGAGATCCCGGACTAGCGACCGAATATACGGGGAGCTGTTTTTT
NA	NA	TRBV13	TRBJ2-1	CASKGETNEQFF	TGTGCCAGCAAAGGAGAGACAAATGAGCAGTTCTTC
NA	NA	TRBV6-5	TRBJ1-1	CASSSAQPHEAFF	TGTGCCAGCAGTTCCGCCCAGCCGCATGAAGCTTTCTTT
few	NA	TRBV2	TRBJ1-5	CASRGAYRPPQHF	TGTGCCAGCAGGGGGGCTTACAGGCCGCCCCAGCATTTT
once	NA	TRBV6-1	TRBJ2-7	CATADRLSYEQYF	TGTGCCACCGCGGACAGACTTTCCTACGAGCAGTACTTC
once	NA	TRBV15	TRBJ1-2	CATSLSPGTNYGYTF	TGTGCCACCAGCCTAAGTCCCGGGACTAACTATGGCTACACCTTC
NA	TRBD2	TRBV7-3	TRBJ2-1	CASSLTAGVSYNEQFF	TGTGCCAGCAGCTTAACTGCGGGAGTATCCTACAATGAGCAGTTCTTC
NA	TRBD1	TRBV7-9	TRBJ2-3	CASSFPRGQGTVDTQYF	TGTGCCAGCAGCTTCCCTCGAGGACAGGGAACGGTCGATACGCAGTATTTT
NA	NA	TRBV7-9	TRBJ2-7	CASSLGNLYEQYF	TGTGCCAGCAGCTTAGGAAACCTTTACGAGCAGTACTTC
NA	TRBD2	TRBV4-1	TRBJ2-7	CASSQVATSAAYEQYF	TGCGCCAGCAGCCAAGTCGCGACTAGCGCAGCCTACGAGCAGTACTTC
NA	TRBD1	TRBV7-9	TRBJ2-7	CASSLVNGDRGSYEQYF	TGTGCCAGCAGCTTAGTAAACGGGGACAGGGGTTCCTACGAGCAGTACTTC
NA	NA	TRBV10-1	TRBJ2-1	CASSRTTYNEQFF	TGCGCCAGCAGCAGGACCACATACAATGAGCAGTTCTTC
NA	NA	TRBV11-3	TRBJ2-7	CASSLGAQQYF	TGTGCCAGCAGCTTGGGGGCACAGCAGTACTTC
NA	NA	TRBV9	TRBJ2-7	CASSVAGSYEQYF	TGTGCCAGCAGCGTAGCAGGGTCCTACGAGCAGTACTTC
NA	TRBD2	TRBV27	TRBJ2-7	CASSQYSGRFYEQYF	TGTGCCAGCAGTCAATATAGCGGGAGGTTCTACGAGCAGTACTTC
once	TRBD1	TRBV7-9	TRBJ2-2	CASSIDRGHTGELFF	TGTGCCAGCAGCATAGACAGGGGACACACCGGGGAGCTGTTTTTT
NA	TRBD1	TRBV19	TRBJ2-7	CASSIGTGGEQYF	TGTGCCAGTAGTATAGGGACAGGGGGCGAGCAGTACTTC
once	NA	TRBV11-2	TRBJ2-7	CASSFGAEQYF	TGTGCCAGCAGCTTTGGAGCCGAGCAGTACTTC
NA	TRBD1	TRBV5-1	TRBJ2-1	CASSLETGSYNEQFF	TGCGCCAGCAGCTTGGAGACAGGGTCCTACAATGAGCAGTTCTTC
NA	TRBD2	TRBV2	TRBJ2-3	CASLGGRGADTQYF	TGTGCCAGCCTGGGAGGGAGAGGAGCAGATACGCAGTATTTT
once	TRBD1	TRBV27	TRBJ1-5	CASSFEWTGNQPQHF	TGTGCCAGCAGTTTTGAGTGGACAGGGAATCAGCCCCAGCATTTT
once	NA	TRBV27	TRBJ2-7	CASKEGNSYEQYF	TGTGCCAGCAAGGAAGGGAACTCCTACGAGCAGTACTTC
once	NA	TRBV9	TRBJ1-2	CASSGQAYNYGYTF	TGTGCCAGCAGCGGACAGGCCTATAACTATGGCTACACCTTC
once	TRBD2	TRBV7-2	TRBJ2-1	CASTFVASGNEQFF	TGTGCCAGCACCTTTGTGGCTAGCGGCAATGAGCAGTTCTTC
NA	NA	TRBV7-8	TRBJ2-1	CASSLMSYNEQFF	TGTGCCAGCAGTTTGATGTCTTACAATGAGCAGTTCTTC
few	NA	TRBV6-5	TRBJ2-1	CASRGERWFF	TGTGCCAGCAGGGGGGAGAGGTGGTTCTTC
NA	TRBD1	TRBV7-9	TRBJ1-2	CASSSTGGGYGYTF	TGTGCCAGCAGCTCGACAGGGGGCGGCTATGGCTACACCTTC
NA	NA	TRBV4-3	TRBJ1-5	CASSQGFQGQPQHF	TGCGCCAGCAGCCAAGGTTTCCAGGGGCAGCCCCAGCATTTT
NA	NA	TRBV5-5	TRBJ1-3	CASSPDNSGNTIYF	TGTGCCAGCAGCCCGGACAACTCTGGAAACACCATATATTTT